These 12 T cell receptor beta chains share one sample of origin, sequenced in a study of T-cell reconstitution after alpha-beta-depleted transplantation in children (dated by TCRdb to about 2016). Libraries were built with PCR. Sequencing was performed on an Illumina HiSeq 2500. To normalize quantification of the TCRbeta repertoire, the TCR libraries were built with molecular barcoding that relied on unique molecular identifiers. TCRdb reprocessed the public reads (quality trimming at Q25 with fastp, clone calling with MiXCR) and kept in-frame beta chains. Entries that share a CDR3 protein sequence are merged under the most common genes and DNA. The sample table shows 95,000 to 120,000 distinct CDR3 sequences, and almost 6.5% are seen once. The ten largest clones take up less than 30% of the sample. The treatment or condition label, read with the paper, signifies: allogeneic hematopoietic cell transplantation with graft depleted of TCRalphabeta T cells and CD19 B cells.

Source: PBMCs, mostly from graft donor cells, taken 360 days after TCRalphabeta/CD19-depleted stem cell transplant. The receptors stem from a male patient between 2 and 10 years old who had a stem cell transplant for acute lymphoblastic leukemia, so the T cells may come from the graft donor.

In this sample, this clonotype turned up a few times. The rearrangement links TRBV9 to TRBJ2-2, with 7 nucleotides matching TRBD2. The J segment lost 5 bases and the V segment lost 4 bases, leaving 8 bases of the junction unmatched. CDR3 length equals 15 residues. Germline V lookup: CDR1 SGDLS, CDR2 YYNGEE. The CDR3 region is CASSSKRGLTGELFF. The CDR3, as DNA: TGTGCCAGCAGCTCGAAGCGGGGACTAACCGGGGAGCTGTTTTTT.

The sample holds many counts of this clonotype. The rearrangement joins TRBV29-1 to TRBJ2-1; 15 bases are shared with TRBD2. V shed 5 bases, J shed 6 bases, and the junction held 2 bases outside the gene matches. The CDR3 is 14 residues long. Germline CDR1 reads SQVTM; CDR2 reads ANQGSEA. The CDR3 DNA reads as TGCAGCGTTCGGACTAGCGGGAGGGCCAATGAGCAGTTCTTC. This codes for CSVRTSGRANEQFF.

This clonotype was detected a few times. The germline gene is not matched at one end of the junction; a read error may be the cause. V is TRBV5-1 and J is TRBJ2-7, with TRBD1 matching 12 bases. The V gene's germline CDR1 is SGHRS and CDR2 YFSETQ. The CDR3 extends over 15 amino acids. DNA for the CDR3: TGCGCCAGCAGCTGGGGGACAGGGGGCTCCCACGAGCAGTACTTC. It is translated as CASSWGTGGSHEQYF.

V and J are TRBV27 and TRBJ2-5; D not certain. CDR1 is MNHEY, CDR2 SMNVEV, per germline (reference sequence). V lost 8 bases and J lost 5, with 15 bases in between. The CDR3 has 13 amino acids. This CDR3 reads CASAPPGLETQYF. In nucleotides, the CDR3 is TGTGCCAGCGCACCTCCCGGGTTGGAGACCCAGTACTTC.

This clonotype has at least ten counts. The chain joins TRBV5-1 to TRBJ1-5; the match to TRBD1 covers 7 bases. Germline loops: CDR1 SGHRS, CDR2 YFSETQ. The CDR3 length is 16 residues. The V gene end was trimmed by 5 bases and the J gene end by 4 bases; junction bases not matched to a gene: 12. The CDR3 sequence: CASRLLPDRENQPQHF. The CDR3 DNA reads as TGCGCCAGCAGGCTTCTTCCAGACAGGGAGAATCAGCCCCAGCATTTT.

The chain carries TRBV5-5 and TRBJ2-5; 7 nucleotides line up with TRBD2. Germline V CDR1 and CDR2: SGHKS, YYEKEE (reference sequence). The CDR3 is 12 amino acids. V lost 4 bases and J lost 4; bases outside the gene matches: 1. For the CDR3, the DNA is TGTGCCAGCAGCCGGGGGGTAGAGACCCAGTACTTC. Protein product: CASSRGVETQYF.

The chain links TRBV14 to TRBJ2-7, with D perhaps TRBD1 (8 bases). CDR1 and CDR2 (germline): SGHDN, FVKESK. The CDR3 consists of 16 residues. Between the trimmed V and J ends, which lost 1 base and 0 bases, there was a span of 13 bases. The CDR3 loop is CASSQGTGRDSYEQYF. Here the CDR3 DNA reads TGTGCCAGCAGCCAAGGGACAGGGAGGGACTCCTACGAGCAGTACTTC.

This clonotype was seen at least ten times. The rearrangement uses TRBV9 and TRBJ2-2; a weak D match, TRBD1 (6 bases). Trimming cost V 2 bases and J 3 bases, with 14 bases left between them. The CDR3 spans 16 residues. Germline assignment: CDR1 SGDLS and CDR2 YYNGEE. The DNA for the CDR3 is TGTGCCAGCAGCGTCACCTCGGACAGACACACCGGGGAGCTGTTTTTT. It is translated as CASSVTSDRHTGELFF.

A few counts support this clonotype. The chain recombines TRBV4-1 with TRBJ2-1; 11 bases are shared with TRBD2. The CDR3 contains 15 residues. Germline V CDR1 and CDR2: MGHRA, YSYEKL. The junction had 1 base not matched to a gene; V was cut back by 2 bases and J by 4 bases. The DNA for the CDR3 is TGCGCCAGCAGCCAATGGACTAGCGGGTACAATGAGCAGTTCTTC. It is translated as CASSQWTSGYNEQFF.

V and J are TRBV11-2 and TRBJ1-1, with a tentative D call TRBD1 (6 bases). CDR1 and CDR2 (germline): SGHAT, FQNNGV. V was trimmed by 11 bases and J by 3 bases, leaving 16 bases between them. This CDR3 has 13 residues. The DNA for the CDR3 is TGTGCCGGTCACAGGGAGATGGACACTGAAGCTTTCTTT. The encoded protein is CAGHREMDTEAFF.

The chain joins TRBV11-2 to TRBJ2-7; D is perhaps TRBD2 (8 bases). Looked up from germline, CDR1 is SGHAT and CDR2 is FQNNGV. This CDR3 comprises 19 residues. Trimming took off 2 bases at V and 1 base at J, with 24 bases between the two ends. The DNA of the CDR3 is TGTGCCAGCAGCTTAAGAGGCAGGGGGGTAGCGGGACCTTCCTACGAGCAGTACTTC. Protein: CASSLRGRGVAGPSYEQYF. The full variable domain, in which reference TRBV11-2 and TRBJ2-7 provide the parts outside the CDR3, is EAGVAQSPRYKIIEKRQSVAFWCNPISGHATLYWYQQILGQGPKLLIQFQNNGVVDDSQLPKDRFSAERLKGVDSTLKIQPAKLEDSAVYLCASSLRGRGVAGPSYEQYFGPGTRLTVT.

The chain is built from TRBV20-1 and TRBJ1-4; tentatively, D is TRBD1 (5 bases). Trimming pared 1 base from V and 3 bases from J, leaving 12 bases between. Germline V gives CDR1 DFQATT, CDR2 SNEGSKA (reference sequence). The CDR3 has 15 amino acids. Written as DNA, the CDR3 is TGCAGTGCTAGAGTGGAGGGGCAGGCTAATGAAAAACTGTTTTTT. Protein: CSARVEGQANEKLFF.